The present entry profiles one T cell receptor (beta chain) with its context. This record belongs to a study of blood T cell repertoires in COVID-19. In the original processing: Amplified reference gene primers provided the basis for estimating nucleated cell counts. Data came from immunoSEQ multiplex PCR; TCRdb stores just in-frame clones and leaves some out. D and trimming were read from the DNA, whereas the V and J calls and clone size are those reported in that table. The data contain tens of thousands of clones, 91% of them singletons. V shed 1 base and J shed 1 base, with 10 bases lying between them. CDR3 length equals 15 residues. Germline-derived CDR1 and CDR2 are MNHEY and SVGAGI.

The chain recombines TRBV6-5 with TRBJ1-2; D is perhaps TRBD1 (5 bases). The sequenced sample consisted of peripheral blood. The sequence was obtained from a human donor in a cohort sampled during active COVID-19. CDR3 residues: CASSYFQGFNYGYTF. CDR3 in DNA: TGTGCCAGCAGTTACTTTCAGGGCTTTAACTATGGCTACACCTTC.